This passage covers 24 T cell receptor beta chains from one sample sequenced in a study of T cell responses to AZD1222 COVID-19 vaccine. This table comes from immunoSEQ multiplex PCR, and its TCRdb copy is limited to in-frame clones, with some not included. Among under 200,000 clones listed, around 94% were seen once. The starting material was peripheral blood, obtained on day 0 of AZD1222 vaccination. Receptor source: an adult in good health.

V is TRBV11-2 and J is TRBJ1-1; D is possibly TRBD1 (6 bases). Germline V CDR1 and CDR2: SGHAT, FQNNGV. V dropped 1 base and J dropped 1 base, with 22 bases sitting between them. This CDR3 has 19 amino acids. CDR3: CASSLGSVLANRANTEAFF. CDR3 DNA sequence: TGTGCCAGCAGCTTAGGATCTGTCTTAGCGAACAGGGCGAACACTGAAGCTTTCTTT.

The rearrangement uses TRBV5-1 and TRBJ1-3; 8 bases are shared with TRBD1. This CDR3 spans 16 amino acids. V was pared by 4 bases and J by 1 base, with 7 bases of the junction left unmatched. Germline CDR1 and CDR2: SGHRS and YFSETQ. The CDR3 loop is CASSAGGTSSGNTIYF. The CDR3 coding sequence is TGCGCCAGCAGCGCAGGGGGCACTTCTTCTGGAAACACCATATATTTT.

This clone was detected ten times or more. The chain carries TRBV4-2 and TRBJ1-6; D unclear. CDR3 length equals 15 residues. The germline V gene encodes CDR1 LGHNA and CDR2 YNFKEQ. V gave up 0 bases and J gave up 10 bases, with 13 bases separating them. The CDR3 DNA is TGTGCCAGCAGCCAAGATTTAGGGAGTGGCTCACCCCTCCACTTT. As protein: CASSQDLGSGSPLHF.

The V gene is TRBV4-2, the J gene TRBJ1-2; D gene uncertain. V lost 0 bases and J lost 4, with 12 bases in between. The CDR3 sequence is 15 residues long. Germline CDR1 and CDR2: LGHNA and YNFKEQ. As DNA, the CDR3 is TGTGCCAGCAGCCAAGATCATCGGGGAGCCTATGGCTACACCTTC. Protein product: CASSQDHRGAYGYTF.

The CDR3 here is CASSPLQANTGELFF. CDR3 in DNA: TGTGCCAGCAGCCCTTTACAGGCGAACACCGGGGAGCTGTTTTTT. V gene TRBV7-3 combines with J gene TRBJ2-2; TRBD1 is a possible D gene (5 bases). The V and J ends lost 5 bases and 0 bases respectively, with 10 bases between them. The germline V gene encodes CDR1 SGHTA and CDR2 FQGTGA. The CDR3 contains 15 residues.

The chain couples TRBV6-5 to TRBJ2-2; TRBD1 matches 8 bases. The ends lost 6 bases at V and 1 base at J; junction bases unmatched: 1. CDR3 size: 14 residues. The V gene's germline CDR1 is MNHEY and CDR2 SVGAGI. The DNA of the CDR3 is TGTGCCAGCAGGGGGACAGGGAACACCGGGGAGCTGTTTTTT. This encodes CASRGTGNTGELFF.

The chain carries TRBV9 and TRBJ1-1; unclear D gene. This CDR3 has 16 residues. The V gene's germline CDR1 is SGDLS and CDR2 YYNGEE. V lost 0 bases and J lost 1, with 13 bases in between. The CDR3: CASSVEYGGPNTEAFF. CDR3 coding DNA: TGTGCCAGCAGCGTAGAATACGGAGGCCCGAACACTGAAGCTTTCTTT.

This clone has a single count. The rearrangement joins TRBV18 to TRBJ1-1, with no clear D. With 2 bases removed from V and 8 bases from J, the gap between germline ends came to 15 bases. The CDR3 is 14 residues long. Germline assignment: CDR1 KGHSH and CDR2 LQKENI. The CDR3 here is CASSPGLPGGEAFF. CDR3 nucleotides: TGTGCCAGCTCACCAGGGCTACCGGGTGGGGAAGCTTTCTTT.

The CDR3 loop reads CASGPGLAYNEQFF. As DNA, the CDR3 is TGTGCTAGTGGTCCCGGACTAGCCTACAATGAGCAGTTCTTC. J is TRBJ2-1 and V is TRBV12-5, with 7 bases that match TRBD2. This CDR3 has 14 amino acids. With V trimmed by 5 bases and J by 2 bases, 3 bases remained unmatched. Germline V gives CDR1 LGHNT, CDR2 FRNRAP.

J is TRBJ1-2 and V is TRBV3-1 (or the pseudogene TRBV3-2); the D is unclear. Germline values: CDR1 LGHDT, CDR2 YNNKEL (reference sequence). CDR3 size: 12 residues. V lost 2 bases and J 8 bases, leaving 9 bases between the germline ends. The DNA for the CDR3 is TGTGCCAGCAGCCAATCCGTAGGCGGCTACACCTTC. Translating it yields CASSQSVGGYTF.

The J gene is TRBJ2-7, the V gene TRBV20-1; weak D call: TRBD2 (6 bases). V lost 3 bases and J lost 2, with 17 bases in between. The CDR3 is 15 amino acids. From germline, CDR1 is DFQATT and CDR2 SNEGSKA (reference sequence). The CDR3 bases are TGCAGTGCTAGTCCCCCCCTTAGCGGAGCCTACGAGCAGTACTTC. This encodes CSASPPLSGAYEQYF.

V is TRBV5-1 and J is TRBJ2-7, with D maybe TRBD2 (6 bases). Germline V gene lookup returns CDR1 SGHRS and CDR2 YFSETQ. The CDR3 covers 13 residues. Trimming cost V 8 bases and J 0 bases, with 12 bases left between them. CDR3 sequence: CARPGLHSYEQYF. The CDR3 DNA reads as TGCGCCAGGCCGGGACTCCACTCCTACGAGCAGTACTTC.

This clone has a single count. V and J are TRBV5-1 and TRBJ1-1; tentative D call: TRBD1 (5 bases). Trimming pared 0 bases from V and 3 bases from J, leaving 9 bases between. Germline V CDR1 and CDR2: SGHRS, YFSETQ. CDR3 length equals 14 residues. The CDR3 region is CASSLGGDYTEAFF. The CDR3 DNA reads TGCGCCAGCAGCTTGGGAGGGGATTACACTGAAGCTTTCTTT.

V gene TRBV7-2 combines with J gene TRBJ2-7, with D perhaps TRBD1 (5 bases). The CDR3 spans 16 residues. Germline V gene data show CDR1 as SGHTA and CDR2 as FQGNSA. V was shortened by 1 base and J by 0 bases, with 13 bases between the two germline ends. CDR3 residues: CASSLESGAPSYEQYF. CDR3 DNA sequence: TGTGCCAGCAGCTTAGAGAGTGGGGCTCCCTCCTACGAGCAGTACTTC. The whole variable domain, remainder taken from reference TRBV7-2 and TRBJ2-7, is GAGVSQSPSNKVTEKGKDVELRCDPISGHTALYWYRQSLGQGLEFLIYFQGNSAPDKSGLPSDRFSAERTGGSVSTLTIQRTQQEDSAVYLCASSLESGAPSYEQYFGPGTRLTVT.

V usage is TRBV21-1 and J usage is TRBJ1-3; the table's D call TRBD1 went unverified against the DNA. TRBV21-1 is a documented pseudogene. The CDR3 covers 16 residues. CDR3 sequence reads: CASSKEYGTGKNTIYF. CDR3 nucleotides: TGTGCCAGCAGCAAAGAGTACGGGACAGGGAAAAACACCATATATTTT.

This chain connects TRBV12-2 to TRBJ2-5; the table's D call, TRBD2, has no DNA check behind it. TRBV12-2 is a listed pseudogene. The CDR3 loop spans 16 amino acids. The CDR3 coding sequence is TGTGCAAGTCGCTTATCGAGGACTCGTCCGCAAGAGACCCAGTACTTC. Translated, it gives CASRLSRTRPQETQYF.

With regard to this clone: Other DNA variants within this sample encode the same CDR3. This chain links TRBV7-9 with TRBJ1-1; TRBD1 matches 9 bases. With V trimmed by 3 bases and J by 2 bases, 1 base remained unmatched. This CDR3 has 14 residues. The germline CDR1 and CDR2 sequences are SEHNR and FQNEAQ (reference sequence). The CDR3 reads CASSLGQGNTEAFF. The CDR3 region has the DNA TGTGCCAGCAGCTTGGGACAGGGCAACACTGAAGCTTTCTTT.

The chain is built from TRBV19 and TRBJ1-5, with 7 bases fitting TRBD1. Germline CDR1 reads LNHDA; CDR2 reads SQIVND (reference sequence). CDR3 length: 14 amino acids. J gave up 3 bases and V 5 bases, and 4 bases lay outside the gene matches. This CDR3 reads CASSEGTVNQPQHF. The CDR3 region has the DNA TGTGCCAGTAGTGAGGGGACAGTCAATCAGCCCCAGCATTTT.

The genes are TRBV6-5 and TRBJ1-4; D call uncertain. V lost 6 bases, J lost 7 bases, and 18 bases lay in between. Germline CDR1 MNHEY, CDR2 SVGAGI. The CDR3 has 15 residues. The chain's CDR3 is CASSQLRGESEKLFF. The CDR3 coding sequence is TGTGCCAGCAGCCAACTGCGAGGCGAGAGTGAAAAACTGTTTTTT.

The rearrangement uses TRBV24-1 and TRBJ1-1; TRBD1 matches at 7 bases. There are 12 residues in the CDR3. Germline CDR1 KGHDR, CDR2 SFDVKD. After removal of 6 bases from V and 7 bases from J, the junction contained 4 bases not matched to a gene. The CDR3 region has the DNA TGTGCCACCAGTAGACAGGGAGGTGAAGCTTTCTTT. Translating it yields CATSRQGGEAFF.

The CDR3 DNA reads TGCAGCGCATTAGGTAAGGCCACTGAAGCTTTCTTT. This translates into CSALGKATEAFF. The chain combines TRBV29-1 with TRBJ1-1; D gene uncertain. Germline V gives CDR1 SQVTM, CDR2 ANQGSEA. With 7 bases removed from V and 4 bases from J, the gap between germline ends came to 13 bases. This CDR3 has 12 amino acids.

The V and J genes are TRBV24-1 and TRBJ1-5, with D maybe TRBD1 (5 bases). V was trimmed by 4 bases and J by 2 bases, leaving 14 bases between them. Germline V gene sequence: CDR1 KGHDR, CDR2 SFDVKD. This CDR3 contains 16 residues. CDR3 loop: CATSDRTAGGNQPQHF. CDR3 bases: TGTGCCACCAGTGACCGGACGGCGGGGGGCAATCAGCCCCAGCATTTT.

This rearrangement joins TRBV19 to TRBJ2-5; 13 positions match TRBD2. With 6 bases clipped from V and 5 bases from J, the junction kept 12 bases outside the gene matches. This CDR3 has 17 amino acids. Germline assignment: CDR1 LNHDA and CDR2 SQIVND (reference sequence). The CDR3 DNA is TGTGCCAGTAGCCGTGGACTAGCGGGAGCATGGGTGGAGACCCAGTACTTC. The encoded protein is CASSRGLAGAWVETQYF.

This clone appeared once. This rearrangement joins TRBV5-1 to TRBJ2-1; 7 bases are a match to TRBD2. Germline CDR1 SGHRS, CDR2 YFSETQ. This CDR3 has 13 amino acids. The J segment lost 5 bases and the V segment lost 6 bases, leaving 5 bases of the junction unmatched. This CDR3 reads CASKLAANNEQFF. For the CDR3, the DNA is TGCGCCAGCAAGCTAGCGGCCAACAATGAGCAGTTCTTC.